The 3 T cell receptor beta chains below all came from one sample that was sequenced in a study of blood T cell repertoires in COVID-19. Repertoires were generated with immunoSEQ multiplex PCR, while TCRdb's copy carries only in-frame clones and drops some. Of 95,000 to 150,000 clones in the sample, 77% were seen once. The sequenced sample consisted of peripheral blood. These receptors originate from a human donor in a cohort sampled during active COVID-19.

The gene calls are TRBV7-8 and TRBJ2-7; TRBD1 aligns across 12 bases. This CDR3 spans 15 amino acids. J lost 6 bases, V lost 4 bases, and 7 bases had no gene match. From germline, CDR1 is SGHVS and CDR2 FQNEAQ. CDR3 nucleotides: TGTGCCAGCAGCTCGTCGGGACAGGGGGCGCCCGAGCAGTACTTC. It is translated as CASSSSGQGAPEQYF.

DNA for the CDR3: TGCAGCGTTGAAGCGGGACAGGGGTCGAATGGCTACACCTTC. It encodes CSVEAGQGSNGYTF. The chain has TRBV29-1 and TRBJ1-2; the match to TRBD1 covers 10 bases. The CDR3 is 14 residues long. Germline CDR1 is SQVTM and CDR2 is ANQGSEA. The V gene end was trimmed by 1 base and the J gene end by 6 bases; junction bases not matched to a gene: 5.

The chain combines TRBV11-2 with TRBJ1-1, with a tentative D call TRBD1 (6 bases). Germline assignment: CDR1 SGHAT and CDR2 FQNNGV. Trimming shortened V by 4 bases and J by 1 base, and 7 bases separated the two germline ends. This CDR3 spans 13 amino acids. The CDR3 reads CASSSGQNTEAFF. The CDR3 DNA reads as TGTGCCAGCAGCTCGGGACAGAACACTGAAGCTTTCTTT.